This T cell receptor beta chain was documented in a study of HIV-infected patients and healthy controls. This clonotype has at least ten counts. Its antigen remains unidentified. Around 0.5 ug RNA was reverse transcribed with alpha and beta constant-region primers. Separate chain-specific third strand synthesis with multiplexing indices produced the alpha and beta libraries. Each CDR3 protein gets one entry after TCRdb re-called the 5' RACE reads with MiXCR. The data show 19,000 or so distinct CDR3 sequences, roughly an eighth seen once. The CDR3 is 16 residues long. The germline gives CDR1 SGHDT, CDR2 YYEEEE. Trimming cost V 6 bases and J 1 base, with 19 bases left between them. Study results and limitations: The seeming recovery of the Gini index after therapy in HIV-infected patients vanished in size-matched data.

The repertoire came from unfractionated whole blood and reflected all unsorted peripheral T cells. The RNA source was a roughly 2.5 ml peripheral blood draw. The chain couples TRBV5-6 to TRBJ1-1, with D maybe TRBD1 (5 bases). Material for sequencing was blood. This TCR derives from an adult in good health. CDR3 in amino acids: CASTQVGGVRNTEAFF. As DNA, the CDR3 is TGTGCCAGCACCCAGGTCGGGGGAGTGCGGAACACTGAAGCTTTCTTT.